This TCR beta chain stems from a study of T cells in Graves' hyperthyroidism and ophthalmopathy. General observations from the study: In the blood, most expanded thyroid clonotypes above 0.001 appeared as well.

Germline values: CDR1 LNHDA, CDR2 SQIVND (reference sequence). V trimming: 5 bases; J trimming: 3 bases; junction bases outside the gene matches: 4. CDR3 length equals 14 residues. Template material for amplifying TCR beta CDR3 regions consisted of RNA transcripts. The HTBI primer set served for first-round RT-PCR of the TCR CDR3. TCRdb redid the calling of the multiplex PCR reads with MiXCR, one entry per CDR3 protein. The table includes 190,000 or so distinct CDR3 sequences, 18% detected once. This clonotype was detected only a few times. No antigen is known for it. Across 18 months, stable Graves' hyperthyroidism was marked by no progression to ophthalmopathy.

Sequences were obtained from blood. The receptor comes from a man aged 40-50 years with Graves' hyperthyroidism. This sequence joins TRBV19 and TRBJ2-7, with 10 bases aligning to TRBD2. The CDR3 nucleotides are TGTGCCAGTAGTGTGCTAGCGGGGGACTACGAGCAGTACTTC. Translating gives CASSVLAGDYEQYF.